This TCR beta chain was obtained from a study of monozygotic twins with inflammatory bowel disease. Study outcomes and limitations: Patients received differing immunosuppressive treatments, which may have added variability to their repertoires.

The UMIs contained a 6-nucleotide sample barcode. They were added by template switching during cDNA synthesis. TCRdb reanalyzed the 5' RACE reads, giving one entry per CDR3 protein sequence and no DNA. The sample table sets out 190,000 or so distinct CDR3 sequences. Germline-derived CDR1 and CDR2 are SEHNR and FQNEAQ (reference sequence). The CDR3 runs 11 residues. Notes on this clonotype: Its antigen is unidentified.

This chain connects TRBV7-9 to TRBJ1-1; TCRdb gives TRBD1 as the D gene, but with no DNA this cannot be confirmed. This TCR was recovered from a human donor with ulcerative colitis or Crohn's disease, or a healthy co-twin of an affected twin (not recorded which). Sequencing used blood. The CDR3 protein is CASSGGSVSFF.